These 8 T cell receptor beta chains were sequenced from one sample in a study of OX40 agonist ivuxolimab in advanced cancers. Assay: immunoSEQ multiplex PCR; the TCRdb copy retains only in-frame clones and omits some. The sample carries 60,000 to 75,000 clones, 80% to 90% recorded once. The sequencing here drew on CD4+ or CD8+ T cells sorted from blood, taken in a trial of the OX40 agonist ivuxolimab. These TCRs come from an adult with an advanced solid tumor such as melanoma, head and neck, liver or kidney cancer.

The J gene is TRBJ2-2, the V gene TRBV5-8, with TRBD1 as a possible D gene (6 bases). V was clipped by 4 bases and J by 7 bases, with 17 bases between them. From germline, CDR1 is SGHTS and CDR2 YDEGEE. The CDR3 runs to 15 residues. As DNA, the CDR3 is TGTGCCAGCAGCACGAACCGGCAGGGGAGCGGGGAGCTGTTTTTT. Protein product: CASSTNRQGSGELFF.

The chain uses TRBV2 and TRBJ1-4; D gene uncertain. CDR1 and CDR2 from the germline V gene are SNHLY and FYNNEI. The CDR3 sequence is 15 residues long. Trimming shortened V by 2 bases and J by 5 bases, and 12 bases separated the two germline ends. The CDR3 DNA follows: TGTGCCAGCAGTGAAATAGGTTCGGGGAATGAAAAACTGTTTTTT. Its translation: CASSEIGSGNEKLFF.

The chain uses TRBV15 and TRBJ2-5; a possible D gene is TRBD1 (5 bases). Germline assignment: CDR1 LNHNV and CDR2 YYDKDF (reference sequence). The CDR3 consists of 14 residues. V was pared by 3 bases and J by 3 bases, with 11 bases between. The CDR3 DNA reads as TGTGCCACCAGCAGTCGGACATCGGAAGAGACCCAGTACTTC. Translation: CATSSRTSEETQYF.

The chain has TRBV19 and TRBJ2-7; a weak D match, TRBD2 (6 bases). The CDR3 loop spans 13 amino acids. The germline V gene encodes CDR1 LNHDA and CDR2 SQIVND (reference sequence). V lost 10 bases to trimming and J lost 0 bases, with 13 bases between them. The CDR3 region is CATRDSSSYEQYF. Here the CDR3 DNA reads TGTGCCACGAGGGACTCTAGCTCCTACGAGCAGTACTTC.

This clone was found once. V is TRBV9 and J is TRBJ1-1; 7 nucleotides line up with TRBD1. Germline assignment: CDR1 SGDLS and CDR2 YYNGEE. The CDR3 has 15 amino acids. V dropped 0 bases and J dropped 7; count of bases not matched to a gene: 9. The CDR3, as DNA: TGTGCCAGCAGCGTAGTGGCAGGGGGAGGCGGTGAAGCTTTCTTT. Translating it yields CASSVVAGGGGEAFF. The full variable domain, completed using reference TRBV9 and TRBJ1-1, is DSGVTQTPKHLITATGQRVTLRCSPRSGDLSVYWYQQSLDQGLQFLIQYYNGEERAKGNILERFSAQQFPDLHSELNLSSLELGDSALYFCASSVVAGGGGEAFFGQGTRLTVV.

The V call is TRBV5-6, the J call TRBJ2-3; possibly TRBD2 for D (6 bases). Germline V gene data show CDR1 as SGHDT and CDR2 as YYEEEE. V gave up 4 bases and J gave up 4 bases, with 13 bases separating them. The CDR3 sequence is 14 residues long. The CDR3: CASSRDSRADTQYF. The CDR3, as DNA: TGTGCCAGCAGCCGGGACTCCCGAGCAGATACGCAGTATTTT.

This sequence joins TRBV7-8 and TRBJ2-3; TRBD2 matches at 10 bases. After removal of 1 base from V and 6 bases from J, the junction contained 10 bases not matched to a gene. There are 17 residues in the CDR3. Germline CDR1 SGHVS, CDR2 FQNEAQ. The CDR3 here is CASSLGIAGGPQDTQYF. The CDR3 bases are TGTGCCAGCAGCTTAGGGATAGCGGGGGGCCCCCAGGATACGCAGTATTTT.

This clone was counted a single time. The identical CDR3 is also encoded by other nucleotide sequences in the sample. The CDR3 DNA reads as TGTGCCAGCAGCTTCCAGAGCTACACTGAAGCTTTCTTT. Translation: CASSFQSYTEAFF. The chain has TRBV7-6 and TRBJ1-1, with D unresolved. CDR1 is SGHVS, CDR2 FNYEAQ, per germline. This CDR3 has 13 amino acids. Trimming removed 3 bases from V and 3 bases from J, with 8 bases in between.